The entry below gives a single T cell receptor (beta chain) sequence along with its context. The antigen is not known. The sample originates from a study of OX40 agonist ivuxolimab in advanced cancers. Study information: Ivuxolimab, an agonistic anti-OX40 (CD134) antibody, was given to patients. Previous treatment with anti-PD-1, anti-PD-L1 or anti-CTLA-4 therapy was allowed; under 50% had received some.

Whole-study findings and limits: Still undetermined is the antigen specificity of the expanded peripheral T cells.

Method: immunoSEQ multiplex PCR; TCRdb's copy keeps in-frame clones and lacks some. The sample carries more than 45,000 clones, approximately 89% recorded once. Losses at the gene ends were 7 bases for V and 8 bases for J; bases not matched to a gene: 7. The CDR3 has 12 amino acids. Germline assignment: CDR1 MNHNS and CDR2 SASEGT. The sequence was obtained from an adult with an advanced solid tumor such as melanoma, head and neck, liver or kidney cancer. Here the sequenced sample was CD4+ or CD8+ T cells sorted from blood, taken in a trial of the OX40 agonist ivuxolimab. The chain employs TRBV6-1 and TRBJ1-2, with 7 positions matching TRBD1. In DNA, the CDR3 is TGTGCCAGCACCTCGGACAGGCGGGGCTACACCTTC. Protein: CASTSDRRGYTF.